This T cell receptor beta chain was profiled in a study of T cell repertoires in cytomegalovirus infection. Overall study context: Researchers turned to recently identified HLA-C-restricted CMV epitopes as well as well-studied HLA-B-restricted ones. Both a matching HLA type and CMV infection were indicated by public TCR beta signatures. The study, taken as a whole, reports: Summed frequency of shared TCR beta families picked out CMV carriers who also had the relevant HLA. Dominating the ex vivo response were HLA-C-restricted CMV-specific TCR beta clonotypes.

TCRdb itself ran the reads through MiXCR, one entry per CDR3 protein. The table lists about 310,000 distinct CDR3 sequences, 25% of them singletons. Concerning this clonotype: Its antigen is not identified.

J gave up 5 bases and V 5 bases, and 5 bases lay outside the gene matches. The CDR3 is made up of 13 amino acids. Per the germline V gene, CDR1 is SEHNR and CDR2 is FQNEAQ (reference sequence). The receptor was derived from a human donor in good health (CMV status not recorded). Some clones in this sample may be carry-over from other donors' samples. J is TRBJ1-2 and V is TRBV7-9; 7 bases match TRBD1. This material consisted of cultured PBMCs, taken from culture after CMV antigen stimulation. CDR3 sequence: CASSLEGQYGYTF. As DNA, the CDR3 is TGTGCCAGCAGCCTAGAGGGACAGTATGGCTACACCTTC.